This entry is about one T cell receptor (beta chain). Reverse transcription used about 0.45 to 1 ug RNA and random hexamers. TCRdb passed the immunoSEQ multiplex PCR reads through MiXCR, listing each CDR3 protein once. The sample has roughly 200,000 distinct CDR3 sequences; roughly 94% are singletons. The source of the sample is a study of CD8 T cells in Susac syndrome. The CDR3 loop spans 17 amino acids. Germline values: CDR1 SGHRS, CDR2 YFSETQ. V was clipped by 1 base and J by 1 base; unmatched bases: 6. The authors sequenced TCR beta from blood CD8+ and CD4+ T cells. Sequenced: CD4+ T cells from PBMCs. The receptor was isolated from a human donor in good health. The chain combines TRBV5-1 with TRBJ2-5; TRBD2 matches at 11 bases. Written as DNA, the CDR3 is TGCGCCAGCAGCTTGCAACTAGCGGGAGAAATCCAAGAGACCCAGTACTTC. Amino acid sequence: CASSLQLAGEIQETQYF.